This TCR beta chain was captured in a study of OX40 agonist ivuxolimab in advanced cancers. Study-level information: Aged 23 to 79 with a mean of around 60 years, they were 75% to 85% male.

Autoimmune disease history or systemic immunosuppression meant exclusion. Concerning this clone: Its antigen remains unidentified.

Assay: immunoSEQ multiplex PCR; the TCRdb copy retains only in-frame clones and omits some. The sample includes some 86,000 clones, 91% seen only once; the top ten take approximately 6.5%. Points from the study as a whole: No determination was made of the antigen specificity of the expanded peripheral T cells.

V was pared by 4 bases and J by 7 bases, with 17 bases between. Germline V lookup: CDR1 SGHRS, CDR2 YFSETQ. This CDR3 has 15 residues. This chain uses TRBV5-1 with TRBJ2-2; possibly TRBD1 for D (6 bases). Sequencing was performed on CD4+ or CD8+ T cells sorted from blood, taken in a trial of the OX40 agonist ivuxolimab. The TCR originated in an adult with an advanced solid tumor such as melanoma, head and neck, liver or kidney cancer. The CDR3, as DNA: TGCGCCAGCAGCCGTCCGGGACAAATAGGCGGGGAGCTGTTTTTT. It translates to CASSRPGQIGGELFF. The variable domain in full, with the rest retrieved from reference TRBV5-1 and TRBJ2-2, is KAGVTQTPRYLIKTRGQQVTLSCSPISGHRSVSWYQQTPGQGLQFLFEYFSETQRNKGNFPGRFSGRQFSNSRSEMNVSTLELGDSALYLCASSRPGQIGGELFFGEGSRLTVL.